Listed below are T cell receptor beta chains from one sample, sequenced in a study of a mutant IDH1 vaccine in newly diagnosed glioma. Generated by immunoSEQ multiplex PCR, the TCRdb table keeps only in-frame clones and is missing some. The sample holds about 51,000 clones, about 80% seen once. Material: PBMCs, obtained from a glioma patient treated with radiotherapy, temozolomide or both. These TCRs come from a woman in her thirties or forties with glioma. Each CDR3 is given with its conserved first and last residue. The D gene is left open where the match is weak. Part of the rows lack a size; the others show once, few, many or a class for expanded clones.

J: TRBJ2-4
V: TRBV9
D: -
size: -
DNA: TGTGCCAGCAGCGTTGGGGGGGCAACCGACATTCAGTACTTC
CDR3: CASSVGGATDIQYF

J: TRBJ2-2
V: TRBV2
D: -
size: -
DNA: TGTGCCAGCAGTGTTGACAGGTTGACCACCGGGGAGCTGTTTTTT
CDR3: CASSVDRLTTGELFF

J: TRBJ1-1
V: TRBV11-2
D: -
size: -
DNA: TGTGCCAGCAGCTTTAGTACGGGGATGAACACTGAAGCTTTCTTT
CDR3: CASSFSTGMNTEAFF

J: TRBJ2-2
V: TRBV5-1
D: -
size: -
DNA: TGCGCCAGCAGCAGGGGGGGCGCCGACACCGGGGAGCTGTTTTTT
CDR3: CASSRGGADTGELFF

J: TRBJ1-1
V: TRBV5-1
D: -
size: -
DNA: TGCGCCAGCAGCGCTGATCCACAGGCTGAAGCTTTCTTT
CDR3: CASSADPQAEAFF

J: TRBJ2-3
V: TRBV10-1
D: TRBD2
size: -
DNA: TGCGCCAGCAGTGAGACAGTTTGGGAGGGCGGTACGCAGTATTTT
CDR3: CASSETVWEGGTQYF

J: TRBJ1-2
V: TRBV5-1
D: TRBD1
size: -
DNA: TGCGCCAGCAGCTCGACAGGGGGCTATGGCTACACCTTC
CDR3: CASSSTGGYGYTF

J: TRBJ1-1
V: TRBV19
D: -
size: -
DNA: TGTGCCAGTAGCAGTTACAGGAACACTGAAGCTTTCTTT
CDR3: CASSSYRNTEAFF

J: TRBJ2-5
V: TRBV18
D: TRBD2
size: once
DNA: TGTGCCAGCTCACCTAGCGGGGGACCGGAGACCCAGTACTTC
CDR3: CASSPSGGPETQYF

J: TRBJ2-1
V: TRBV10-3
D: TRBD1
size: -
DNA: TGTGCCATTACCGGGACAGGGGTCAATGAGCAGTTCTTC
CDR3: CAITGTGVNEQFF

J: TRBJ2-2
V: TRBV5-6
D: TRBD1
size: -
DNA: TGTGCCAGCAGCCTAGGACAGGGCGCCGGGGAGCTGTTTTTT
CDR3: CASSLGQGAGELFF

J: TRBJ1-6
V: TRBV5-4
D: -
size: few
DNA: TGTGCCAGCAGCTTTCCACTGGGGAATTCACCCCTCCACTTT
CDR3: CASSFPLGNSPLHF

J: TRBJ1-2
V: TRBV5-4
D: -
size: -
DNA: TGTGCCAGCAGCTTGGACGGTGGGGTTTTATATGGCTACACCTTC
CDR3: CASSLDGGVLYGYTF

J: TRBJ2-2
V: TRBV7-9
D: -
size: -
DNA: TGTGCCAGCAGCAGGACAAGCGTGGGGACCGGGGAGCTGTTTTTT
CDR3: CASSRTSVGTGELFF

J: TRBJ1-1
V: TRBV10-3
D: -
size: -
DNA: TGTGCCATCAGAGGAGGGGGGATGAACACTGAAGCTTTCTTT
CDR3: CAIRGGGMNTEAFF

J: TRBJ1-2
V: TRBV2
D: -
size: -
DNA: TGTGCCAGCAGTGATGTGGGTTATGGCTACACCTTC
CDR3: CASSDVGYGYTF

J: TRBJ1-2
V: TRBV21-1
D: -
size: -
DNA: TGTGCCTTCCCCGGCAGGCTTCCTGACGGCTACACCTTC
CDR3: CAFPGRLPDGYTF

J: TRBJ1-4
V: TRBV2
D: -
size: -
DNA: TGTGCCAGCAGAATGCGTCCAACTAATGAAAAACTGTTTTTT
CDR3: CASRMRPTNEKLFF

J: TRBJ2-7
V: TRBV7-8
D: -
size: -
DNA: TGTGCCAGCCATGCGGGCAGGGGGGGTGAGCAGTACTTC
CDR3: CASHAGRGGEQYF

J: TRBJ1-5
V: TRBV19
D: -
size: -
DNA: TGTGCCAGTACCCCGGGACCCAACCCTTATAGCAATCAGCCCCAGCATTTT
CDR3: CASTPGPNPYSNQPQHF

J: TRBJ2-3
V: TRBV5-4
D: TRBD1
size: few
DNA: TGTGCCACCCGACAGGGTGCAGAAGATACGCAGTATTTT
CDR3: CATRQGAEDTQYF

J: TRBJ2-5
V: TRBV6-5
D: TRBD2
size: -
DNA: TGTGCCAGCAGTCCTGGCGGGGGGGCAGAGACCCAGTACTTC
CDR3: CASSPGGGAETQYF

J: TRBJ2-5
V: TRBV6-5
D: TRBD1
size: -
DNA: TGTGCCAGCTTCCTCGCAGGGGGAGAGACCCAGTACTTC
CDR3: CASFLAGGETQYF

J: TRBJ1-5
V: TRBV7-2
D: TRBD1
size: few
DNA: TGTGCCAGCAGCCCTACGACAGGGAGACAGCCCCAGCATTTT
CDR3: CASSPTTGRQPQHF

J: TRBJ2-7
V: TRBV7-9
D: -
size: medium-sized
DNA: TGTGCCAGCAGCATTACAGGGTTCGAGCAGTACTTC
CDR3: CASSITGFEQYF

J: TRBJ2-1
V: TRBV6-6
D: -
size: once
DNA: TGTGCCAGCAGGCAAGGGGCTGCCTACAATGAGCAGTTCTTC
CDR3: CASRQGAAYNEQFF

J: TRBJ2-2
V: TRBV29-1
D: TRBD1
size: -
DNA: TGCAGCGCGAACCGGGACAGGAACACCGGGGAGCTGTTTTTT
CDR3: CSANRDRNTGELFF

J: TRBJ1-6
V: TRBV14
D: -
size: -
DNA: TGTGCCAGCAGCCTAGAAAGCTCCTATAATTCACCCCTCCACTTT
CDR3: CASSLESSYNSPLHF

J: TRBJ2-5
V: TRBV6-1
D: -
size: -
DNA: TGTGCCAGCAGTGTCCAGGGGGGGAGAGAGACCCAGTACTTC
CDR3: CASSVQGGRETQYF

J: TRBJ1-3
V: TRBV30
D: -
size: -
DNA: TGTGCCTGGGCCGCCGGGACCCTAGGAAACACCATATATTTT
CDR3: CAWAAGTLGNTIYF

J: TRBJ1-1
V: TRBV7-8
D: -
size: -
DNA: TGTGCCAGCAACCCCCTCGAGGGCTTGAACACTGAAGCTTTCTTT
CDR3: CASNPLEGLNTEAFF

J: TRBJ1-3
V: TRBV10-3
D: -
size: medium-sized
DNA: TGTGCCATCATGGGGGCGGCGGGAAACACCATATATTTT
CDR3: CAIMGAAGNTIYF

J: TRBJ2-3
V: TRBV11-2
D: -
size: -
DNA: TGTGCCAGCAGCTCACCAGGGGATACGCAGTATTTT
CDR3: CASSSPGDTQYF

J: TRBJ1-1
V: TRBV5-6
D: -
size: -
DNA: TGTGCCAGCAACCGGCGGTCTGAAGCTTTCTTT
CDR3: CASNRRSEAFF

J: TRBJ1-1
V: TRBV2
D: -
size: few
DNA: TGTGCCAGCAGTGAGATCGCGGAGGCTTTCTTT
CDR3: CASSEIAEAFF

J: TRBJ1-1
V: TRBV4-1
D: -
size: -
DNA: TGCGCCAGCAGCTTAATTGGAGGGGAATGGGGTGAAGCTTTCTTT
CDR3: CASSLIGGEWGEAFF

J: TRBJ1-4
V: TRBV7-9
D: -
size: -
DNA: TGTGCCAGCAGCTTAGCGAGGAGTGATGAAAAACTGTTTTTT
CDR3: CASSLARSDEKLFF

J: TRBJ1-1
V: TRBV2
D: -
size: -
DNA: TGTGCCAGCAGGGGAAACAGGTGGGGGAACACTGAAGCTTTCTTT
CDR3: CASRGNRWGNTEAFF

J: TRBJ1-2
V: TRBV29-1
D: -
size: -
DNA: TGCAGCGCCGGGGAGGGGATGGATTATGGCTACACCTTC
CDR3: CSAGEGMDYGYTF

J: TRBJ1-1
V: TRBV7-6
D: TRBD1
size: -
DNA: TGTGCCAGCAGCCCAGGGGGGGAAGCTTTCTTT
CDR3: CASSPGGEAFF

J: TRBJ1-5
V: TRBV19
D: -
size: -
DNA: TGTGCCAGTAGTAAAGGGACATCAGAAAATCAGCCCCAGCATTTT
CDR3: CASSKGTSENQPQHF

J: TRBJ2-3
V: TRBV5-4
D: TRBD1
size: -
DNA: TGTGCCAGCCGCTACTCCGGGACAGGTAACCGCGCGCAGTATTTT
CDR3: CASRYSGTGNRAQYF

J: TRBJ1-3
V: TRBV21-1
D: -
size: -
DNA: TGTGCCATCCGACCCGGGACAGGGTACGGAAACACCATATATTTT
CDR3: CAIRPGTGYGNTIYF

J: TRBJ2-3
V: TRBV29-1
D: -
size: -
DNA: TGCAGCGTTGTGGCAGCTAGCACAGATACGCAGTATTTT
CDR3: CSVVAASTDTQYF

J: TRBJ2-7
V: TRBV14
D: TRBD1
size: once
DNA: TGTGCCAGCAGCCACTCACACCGGGACAGGGGGCAATTCGAGCAGTACTTC
CDR3: CASSHSHRDRGQFEQYF

J: TRBJ1-6
V: TRBV27
D: TRBD1
size: -
DNA: TGTGCCAGCGGGGGACAGGGAAGTAATTCACCCCTCCACTTT
CDR3: CASGGQGSNSPLHF

J: TRBJ2-3
V: TRBV9
D: -
size: -
DNA: TGTGCCAGCAGCGTCTCCCCCGCAGATACGCAGTATTTT
CDR3: CASSVSPADTQYF

J: TRBJ1-1
V: TRBV5-1
D: -
size: once
DNA: TGCGCCAGCAGCTCCCAGGACATCGGTGAAGCTTTCTTT
CDR3: CASSSQDIGEAFF

J: TRBJ2-1
V: TRBV6-5
D: -
size: -
DNA: TGTGCCAGCACTCCTAGACCCCTTGGGAATGAGCAGTTCTTC
CDR3: CASTPRPLGNEQFF

J: TRBJ1-1
V: TRBV10-3
D: TRBD1
size: -
DNA: TGTGCCATCAGCTTGGACAGGGCGAGGGGGAACACTGAAGCTTTCTTT
CDR3: CAISLDRARGNTEAFF

J: TRBJ1-5
V: TRBV6-6
D: -
size: -
DNA: TGTGCCAGCGGTAGGGAGTTCGGGCCCCAGCATTTT
CDR3: CASGREFGPQHF

J: TRBJ1-1
V: TRBV5-6
D: -
size: -
DNA: TGTGCCAGCCTGCCCTGGGGGGGAGGCACTGAAGCTTTCTTT
CDR3: CASLPWGGGTEAFF

J: TRBJ2-7
V: TRBV6-5
D: -
size: -
DNA: TGTGCCAGCATCAAGGGGGGCCCAGTGGGCTACGAGCAGTACTTC
CDR3: CASIKGGPVGYEQYF

J: TRBJ2-3
V: TRBV9
D: -
size: -
DNA: TGTGCCAGCAGCGTAGTGGGGCTCACAGATACGCAGTATTTT
CDR3: CASSVVGLTDTQYF

J: TRBJ1-5
V: TRBV19
D: -
size: -
DNA: TGTGCCAGTACCCACCTGTGGGGGGGCGCGACGAATCAGCCCCAGCATTTT
CDR3: CASTHLWGGATNQPQHF